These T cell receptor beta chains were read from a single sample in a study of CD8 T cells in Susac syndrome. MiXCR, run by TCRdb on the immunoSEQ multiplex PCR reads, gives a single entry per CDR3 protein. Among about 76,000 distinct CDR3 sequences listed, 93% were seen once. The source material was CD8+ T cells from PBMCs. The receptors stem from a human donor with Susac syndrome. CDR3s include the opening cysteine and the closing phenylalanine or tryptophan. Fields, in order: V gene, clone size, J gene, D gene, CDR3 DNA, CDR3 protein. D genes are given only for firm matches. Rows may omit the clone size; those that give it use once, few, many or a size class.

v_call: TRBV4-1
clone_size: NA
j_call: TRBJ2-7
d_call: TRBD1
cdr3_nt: TGCGCCAGCAGCCCAGATCACAACGAGGGACAGCCAGGCTTACCCTACTTC
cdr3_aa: CASSPDHNEGQPGLPYF

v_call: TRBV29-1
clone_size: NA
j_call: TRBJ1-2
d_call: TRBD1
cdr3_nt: TGCAGCGTTAAAAAAGGGACAGGGTACCATGCTACTAACTATGGCTACACCTTC
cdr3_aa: CSVKKGTGYHATNYGYTF

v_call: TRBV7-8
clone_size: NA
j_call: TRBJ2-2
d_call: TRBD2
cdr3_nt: TGTGCCAGCAGCACTCGGGGGGACCCCCGCACCGGGGAGCTGTTTTTT
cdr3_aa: CASSTRGDPRTGELFF

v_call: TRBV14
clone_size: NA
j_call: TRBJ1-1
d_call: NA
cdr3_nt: TGTGCCAGCGGGGGAATTAAACAGGCTGAAGCTTTCTTT
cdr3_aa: CASGGIKQAEAFF

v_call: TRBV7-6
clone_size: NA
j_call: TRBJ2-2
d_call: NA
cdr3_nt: TGTGCCAGCGATCGGGGGACCGGGGAGCTGTTTTTT
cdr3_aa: CASDRGTGELFF

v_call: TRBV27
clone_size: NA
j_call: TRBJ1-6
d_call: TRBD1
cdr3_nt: TGTGCCAGCAGTTTATTGTATCCCGGGACAGGGGTGAATTCACCCCTCCACTTT
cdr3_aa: CASSLLYPGTGVNSPLHF

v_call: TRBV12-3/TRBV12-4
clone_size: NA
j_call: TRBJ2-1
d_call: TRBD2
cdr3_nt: TGTGCCAGCAGTACCTCGGGACTAGCAGGTGGTAATGAGCAGTTCTTC
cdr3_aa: CASSTSGLAGGNEQFF

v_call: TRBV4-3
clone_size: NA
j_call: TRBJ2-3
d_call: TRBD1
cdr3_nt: TGCGCCAGCAGCCTACAGGGGGCAAGCACAGATACGCAGTATTTT
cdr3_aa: CASSLQGASTDTQYF

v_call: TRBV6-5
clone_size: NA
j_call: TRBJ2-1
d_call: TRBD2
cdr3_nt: TGTGCCAGCAGTTACTCTACACTAGCGGGGGGCGCTGAGCAGTTCTTC
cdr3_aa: CASSYSTLAGGAEQFF

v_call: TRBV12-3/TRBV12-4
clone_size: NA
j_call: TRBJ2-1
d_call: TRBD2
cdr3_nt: TGTGCCAGCAGCCGTCTAGCGGGAGGGTACAATGAGCAGTTCTTC
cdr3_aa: CASSRLAGGYNEQFF

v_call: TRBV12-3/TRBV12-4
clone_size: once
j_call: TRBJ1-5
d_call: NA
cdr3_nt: TGTGCCAGCAGTTTATTGGGGGATTATAGCAATCAGCCCCAGCATTTT
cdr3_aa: CASSLLGDYSNQPQHF

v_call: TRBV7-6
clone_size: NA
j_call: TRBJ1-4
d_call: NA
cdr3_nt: TGTGCCAGCAGCACTAATGAAAAACTGTTTTTT
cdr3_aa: CASSTNEKLFF